A single T cell receptor beta chain is shown here with its context. Antigen specificity is unknown. This entry comes from a study of T cell repertoires in cytomegalovirus infection. Study-level points and caveats: Based on cumulative public TCR beta family frequency, carriers of CMV plus the relevant HLA were identified. HLA-C-restricted CMV clonotypes gave the most frequent clonotype in two of eight donors.

TCRdb analysed the reads with MiXCR anew, one entry per CDR3 protein. The sample carries hundreds of thousands of distinct CDR3 sequences, 33% recorded once. Sample: cultured PBMCs, taken from culture after CMV antigen stimulation. This sequence was found in a human donor in good health (CMV status not recorded). Some clones in this sample may be carry-over from other donors' samples.

As DNA, the CDR3 is TGTGCCAGCAGCTCCCCCCCCAGCGAGAGACGTCATGAGCAGTTCTTC. Translated: CASSSPPSERRHEQFF. The chain carries TRBV11-3 and TRBJ2-1, with D unclear. This CDR3 is built from 16 residues. The V and J ends lost 4 bases and 8 bases respectively, with 21 bases between them. Germline V CDR1 and CDR2: SGHNT, YENEEA.